In its sample, the clone carrying this T cell receptor (beta chain) was seen once. V lost 0 bases and J lost 4, with 9 bases in between. The length of the CDR3 is 14 residues. Germline CDR1 reads LGHDT; CDR2 reads YNNKEL (reference sequence). Under the authors' procedure: The assay estimated nucleated cells by amplifying reference gene primers. Data came from immunoSEQ multiplex PCR; TCRdb stores just in-frame clones and leaves some out. Clonal size and the V and J genes are those of that table, whereas D and trimming came from the DNA. The sample contains around 29,000 clones, approximately 90% of which appear only once. This entry belongs to a study of blood T cell repertoires in COVID-19.

The sample taken for sequencing was peripheral blood. V gene TRBV3-1 (or the pseudogene TRBV3-2) combines with J gene TRBJ2-5, with D tentatively TRBD2 (6 bases). This clonotype was obtained from a human donor in a cohort sampled during active COVID-19. CDR3: CASSQETRRETQYF. CDR3 in DNA: TGTGCCAGCAGCCAAGAGACTAGGAGAGAGACCCAGTACTTC.